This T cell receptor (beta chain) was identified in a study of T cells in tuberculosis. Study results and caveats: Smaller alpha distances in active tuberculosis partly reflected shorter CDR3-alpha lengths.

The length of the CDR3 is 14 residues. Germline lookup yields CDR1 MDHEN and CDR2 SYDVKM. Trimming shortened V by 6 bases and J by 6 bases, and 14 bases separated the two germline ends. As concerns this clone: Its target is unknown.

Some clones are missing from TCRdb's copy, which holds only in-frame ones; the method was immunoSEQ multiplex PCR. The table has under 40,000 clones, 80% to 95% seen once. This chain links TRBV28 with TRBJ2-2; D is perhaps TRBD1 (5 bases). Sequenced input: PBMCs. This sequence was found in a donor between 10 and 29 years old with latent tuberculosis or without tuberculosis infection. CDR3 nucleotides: TGTGCCAGCAGGACCGGACATGTCCCCGGGGAGCTGTTTTTT. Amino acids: CASRTGHVPGELFF. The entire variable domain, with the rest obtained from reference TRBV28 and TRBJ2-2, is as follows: DVKVTQSSRYLVKRTGEKVFLECVQDMDHENMFWYRQDPGLGLRLIYFSYDVKMKEKGDIPEGYSVSREKKERFSLILESASTNQTSMYLCASRTGHVPGELFFGEGSRLTVL.